This TCR beta chain appears in the sequencing data of a study of T cell responses to AZD1222 COVID-19 vaccine. Study results and caveats: Elevations in Spike-specific TCR breadth and depth followed administration of two AZD1222 doses. White British donors predominated, females outnumbered males, and clonal diversity was possibly underestimated. Reportedly, nearly half the spike-specific TCRs target unmutated variant regions. Among vaccine-associated CD4 TCRs, coverage spanned spike, with dominance at 160-218 and 743-854.

Concerning this clone itself: Its antigen is not identified.

Using immunoSEQ multiplex PCR, the repertoire was profiled, and TCRdb retains in-frame clones only, with some absent. The table records roughly 150,000 clones, approximately 90% of them present only once. Germline values: CDR1 KGHSH, CDR2 LQKENI. CDR3 size: 16 residues. Trimming cost V 4 bases and J 5 bases, with 20 bases left between them. This chain uses TRBV18 with TRBJ1-1, with no clear D. The source was peripheral blood, collected on day 0 of AZD1222 vaccination. The receptor comes from an adult in good health. Here the CDR3 reads CASSLLPTGHDTEAFF. The CDR3 DNA reads TGTGCCAGCTCACTCCTCCCAACCGGCCATGATACTGAAGCTTTCTTT.